Each of the 22 T cell receptor delta chains below was sequenced from the same sample in a study of gammadelta T cells in human blood. TCRdb reprocessed the RT-PCR reads using CATT. The sample holds 650 to 950 delta-chain clones, almost 60% seen once. Sequencing input: non-Vgamma9Vdelta2 gamma-delta T cells from cord blood. The receptors come from a newborn.

By share, this clone ranks as large. The same CDR3 is also encoded by other DNA sequences in this sample. The chain links TRDV2 to TRDJ3; D unresolved. The CDR3 has 21 residues. V lost 0 bases to trimming and J lost 5 bases, with 25 bases between them. In germline, CDR1 is GEAIGNYY, CDR2 EKD. CDR3 residues: CACDTGSRGSVGRRDTRQMFF. DNA of the CDR3: TGTGCCTGTGACACCGGGAGTCGAGGATCCGTGGGTAGGAGGGACACCCGACAGATGTTTTTC.

As to this clone: A far larger clone is only one base removed, so a read error is likely. The chain carries TRDV3 and TRDJ1, with 12 positions matching TRDD3. Germline V gene sequence: CDR1 TVYSNPD, CDR2 GDNSRS (reference sequence). The CDR3 has 22 residues. V shed 1 base and J 4 bases; nucleotides not matched to a gene: 28. CDR3 residues: CAFMGSYLLSTGGYCSIDKLIF. CDR3 coding DNA: TGTGCCTTTATGGGATCCTACCTCCTATCTACTGGGGGATACTGTTCGATCGATAAACTCATCTTT.

A note on this clone: Since a far larger clone is one base different, this is likely a read error. Other nucleotide sequences in the sample specify the same CDR3. J is TRDJ1 and V is TRDV1, with D perhaps matching TRDD2 (5 bases). Germline V gives CDR1 TSWWSYY, CDR2 QGS. This CDR3 has 22 amino acids. CDR3 nucleotides: TGTGCTCTTGGGGTCCTAGGGACTGATAATCCTTTCGGGGCTTCGTACACCGATAAGCTCATCTTT. Translated: CALGVLGTDNPFGASYTDKLIF.

Remarks on this clone: A single base is all that separates this from a far larger clone, so a read error is likely. This chain joins TRDV1 and TRDJ2, with a weak D call TRDD3 (10 bases). CDR3 size: 22 residues. The V gene's germline CDR1 is TSWWSYY and CDR2 QGS. V lost 5 bases to trimming and J lost 9 bases, with 40 bases between them. CDR3 nucleotide sequence: TGTGCTCTTGGGAGTCAGGCCTTCCTACGAGTGGGGGATACCCGTGGCACAACACAACTCTTCTTT. The encoded protein is CALGSQAFLRVGDTRGTTQLFF.

This chain uses TRDV3 with TRDJ1; 7 nucleotides align to TRDD3. The junction had 32 bases not matched to a gene; V was cut back by 4 bases and J by 0 bases. Germline-derived CDR1 and CDR2 are TVYSNPD and GDNSRS (reference sequence). This CDR3 region has 22 residues. CDR3 amino acids: CASTLIPLSRRGWGLNTDKLIF. DNA of the CDR3: TGTGCCTCTACCCTTATCCCCCTTTCCCGGCGGGGCTGGGGGCTCAACACCGATAAACTCATCTTT.

Concerning this clone: A far larger clone is off by one base, so a read error is likely. This sample includes further DNA sequences coding for the same CDR3. This chain joins TRAV38-2/DV8 and TRDJ1; 7 positions agree with TRDD3. This CDR3 is built from 23 residues. V trimming: 0 bases; J trimming: 0 bases; junction bases outside the gene matches: 26. CDR1 and CDR2 from the germline V gene are TSESDYY and QEAYKQQN. CDR3 nucleotides: TGTGCTTATAGGAGCGCGTTGGGTTTCCTCCGCGGGGCTAATGGGGGAAACACCGATAAACTCATCTTT. Its translation: CAYRSALGFLRGANGGNTDKLIF.

This clone was seen more than once but under ten times. A clone one base away is much larger, so this may be a read error. The sample carries other DNA sequences with the same CDR3. The chain has TRDV1 and TRDJ2, with 9 bases lining up with TRDD3. After removal of 0 bases from V and 0 bases from J, the junction contained 8 bases not matched to a gene. CDR1 and CDR2 (germline): TSWWSYY, QGS. CDR3 length: 19 residues. CDR3 in amino acids: CALGELGEWGITLTAQLFF. The CDR3 bases are TGTGCTCTTGGGGAACTAGGGGAATGGGGGATAACTTTGACAGCACAACTCTTCTTT.

About this clone: A far bigger clonotype differs at one base, so this is likely a read error. V and J are TRDV2 and TRDJ3; 10 bases map to TRDD3. Germline lookup yields CDR1 GEAIGNYY and CDR2 EKD. The CDR3 sequence is 19 residues long. CDR3 loop: CSCDFGGYSQTWDTRQMFF. The DNA for the CDR3 is TGTTCCTGTGACTTTGGGGGATACTCTCAGACCTGGGACACCCGACAGATGTTTTTC.

About this clone: A far larger clone is only one base removed, so a read error is likely. The chain couples TRDV1 to TRDJ1; 9 nucleotides align to TRDD3. Germline trimming cut 3 bases from V and 0 bases from J; bases unmatched to any gene: 26. This CDR3 is 23 amino acids long. Germline CDR1 TSWWSYY, CDR2 QGS. CDR3 loop: CALGDLLLLPAYWGTQYTDKLIF. The CDR3, as DNA: TGTGCTCTTGGGGACCTACTCTTACTACCAGCCTACTGGGGGACCCAGTACACCGATAAACTCATCTTT.

This clone is large (0.1 to 1%) within its sample. Additional DNA sequences in this sample encode the identical CDR3. This rearrangement joins TRDV1 to TRDJ1; D might be TRDD3 (5 bases). Germline V gene sequence: CDR1 TSWWSYY, CDR2 QGS. V lost 6 bases, J lost 0 bases, and 26 bases lay in between. The CDR3 is 19 residues long. The CDR3 here is CALGAFRRPLGDYTDKLIF. CDR3 in DNA: TGTGCTCTTGGAGCCTTTCGTCGTCCGCTGGGCGATTACACCGATAAACTCATCTTT.

This clone showed up just once. Since a far larger clone is one base different, this is likely a read error. Different DNA sequences within this sample yield the same CDR3. The chain combines TRDV1 with TRDJ2; TRDD3 is a possible D gene (10 bases). Trimming took 5 bases from V and 9 from J, leaving 40 bases between them. Germline loops: CDR1 TSWWSYY, CDR2 QGS. This CDR3 has 22 amino acids. The CDR3: CALGSQAFLRVGDTHGTTQLFF. CDR3 coding DNA: TGTGCTCTTGGGAGTCAAGCCTTCCTACGAGTGGGGGATACCCATGGCACAACACAACTCTTCTTT.

Remarks on this clone: A far more abundant clone sits one base away, making this likely a read error. The chain has TRDV2 and TRDJ3; 11 bases fit TRDD3. The CDR3 is 17 residues long. In germline, CDR1 is GEAIGNYY, CDR2 EKD. CDR3 sequence (DNA): TGTGCCTGTGATCTGGGGGATACCTCCCGGGACACCCGACAGATGTTTTTC. Translation: CACDLGDTSRDTRQMFF.

This clone was observed a few times. Distinct nucleotide sequences in the sample also encode this CDR3. The rearrangement links TRDV2 to TRDJ3; 8 bases agree with TRDD3. The CDR3 is 16 residues long. The junction had 0 bases not matched to a gene; V was cut back by 0 bases and J by 3 bases. CDR1 and CDR2 from the germline V gene are GEAIGNYY and EKD. The DNA for the CDR3 is TGTGCCTGTGACACCGGGATACGCTGGGACACCCGACAGATGTTTTTC. Protein sequence: CACDTGIRWDTRQMFF.

This clone was picked up one time. The DNA is left out, because the CDR3 cannot be placed on it with certainty; the CDR3 is given as TCRdb lists it. The chain uses TRAV29/DV5 and TRDJ1; TRDD3 is the table's D call, not checked against the DNA. The CDR3 sequence runs 27 residues, both termini included. Germline-derived CDR1 and CDR2 are NSMFDY and ISSIKDK. The CDR3 here is CSVLLCSNSGYKEGFLPVPGDTATLIF.

This clone was observed once. This probably arose from a read error, given a far larger clone one base away. This specimen includes other DNA sequences encoding the same CDR3. The chain couples TRDV1 to TRDJ1, with D perhaps given as TRDD2 or TRDD3 (5 bases each). This CDR3 contains 19 residues. Germline V gene lookup returns CDR1 TSWWSYY and CDR2 QGS. The CDR3 DNA is TGCGCTCTTGGGGAACTTCCCTTACTTGTGGGTGGATACACCGATAAACTCATCTTT. Translating it yields CALGELPLLVGGYTDKLIF.

About this clone itself: Since a much larger clone is just one base distant, this may be a read error. The sample contains more than one DNA sequence encoding this CDR3. The chain couples TRDV1 to TRDJ1; 7 bases fit TRDD3. CDR1 is TSWWSYY, CDR2 QGS, per germline. The CDR3 is 19 residues long. The V segment lost 1 base and the J segment 0 bases; nucleotides outside the gene matches: 14. The CDR3 reads CALGEQSQLGVPYTDKLIF. The CDR3 DNA reads as TGTGCTCTTGGGGAACAGTCACAGCTGGGGGTTCCTTACACCGATAAACTCATCTTT.

This clone was detected only a few times. It differs at one base from a far larger clone, so likely a read error. The sample has other DNA sequences that encode this CDR3 too. This chain links TRDV1 with TRDJ1; D is ambiguous. The CDR3 sequence is 15 residues long. Germline lookup yields CDR1 TSWWSYY and CDR2 QGS. Trimming stripped 6 bases from V and 4 bases from J, with 18 bases between. The CDR3 DNA sequence: TGTGCTCTTGGATCCGACCGCCCGCGTCGCGATAAACTCATCTTT. Translated: CALGSDRPRRDKLIF.

On this clone itself: Since a much larger clone is just one base distant, this may be a read error. This chain uses TRDV3 with TRDJ2; 8 nucleotides match TRDD3. The CDR3 extends over 16 amino acids. Germline CDR1 and CDR2: TVYSNPD and GDNSRS (reference sequence). This CDR3 is CAFGGLGAALTARLFF. The CDR3 DNA is TGTGCCTTTGGGGGACTGGGGGCAGCTTTGACAGCACGACTCTTCTTT.

In this sample, this clone is large. Other DNA sequences within the sample encode an identical CDR3. The chain combines TRDV1 with TRDJ3; D unresolved. The V gene's germline CDR1 is TSWWSYY and CDR2 QGS. V was cut by 0 bases and J by 0 bases, with 30 bases left in between. The CDR3 runs 25 residues. The CDR3 bases are TGTGCTCTTGGGGAACTGACAAGATCCTCCCATCCCCAAAACGGACACTCCTGGGACACCCGACAGATGTTTTTC. This codes for CALGELTRSSHPQNGHSWDTRQMFF.

On this clone: Given a far larger clone just one base away, this is likely a sequencing read error. J is TRDJ1 and V is TRDV2; a weak D match, TRDD3 (6 bases). The CDR3 covers 18 residues. The germline V gene encodes CDR1 GEAIGNYY and CDR2 EKD. Trimming left V 7 bases short and J 8 bases short, with 34 bases between. Here the CDR3 DNA reads TGTGCCTGGCCCTTAGTCCAGGTCGGTACTGGGACCAGGGACAAACTCATCTTT. Its translation is CAWPLVQVGTGTRDKLIF.

Comment on this clone: A far larger clone is off by one base, so a read error is likely. The chain uses TRDV2 and TRDJ1, with 11 bases lining up with TRDD3. This CDR3 has 16 residues. From germline, CDR1 is GEAIGNYY and CDR2 EKD. This CDR3 is CACDTGGYEYTDKIIF. CDR3 sequence (DNA): TGTGCCTGTGACACTGGGGGATACGAGTACACCGATAAAATCATCTTT.

In the case of this clone: A single base is all that separates this from a far larger clone, so a read error is likely. The chain carries TRDV1 and TRDJ1; 8 bases match TRDD3. Germline lookup yields CDR1 TSWWSYY and CDR2 QGS. The CDR3 sequence is 18 residues long. V shed 4 bases, J shed 2 bases, and the junction held 15 bases outside the gene matches. CDR3 loop: CALGVPASSYWGTDKLIF. CDR3 sequence (DNA): TGTGCTCTTGGGGTCCCAGCCTCTTCGTACTGGGGGACCGATAAACTCATCTTT.